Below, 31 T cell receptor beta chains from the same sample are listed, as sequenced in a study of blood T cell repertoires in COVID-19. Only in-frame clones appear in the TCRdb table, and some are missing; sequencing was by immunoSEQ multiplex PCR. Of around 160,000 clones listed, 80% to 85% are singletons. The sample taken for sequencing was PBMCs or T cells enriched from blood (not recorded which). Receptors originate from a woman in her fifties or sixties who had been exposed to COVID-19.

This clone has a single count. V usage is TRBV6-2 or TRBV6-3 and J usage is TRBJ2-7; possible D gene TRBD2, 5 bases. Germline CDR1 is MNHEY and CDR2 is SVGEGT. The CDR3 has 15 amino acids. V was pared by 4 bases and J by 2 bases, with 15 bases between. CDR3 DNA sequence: TGTGCCAGCAGTTCCCGTTCGGGGAGCCCCTACGAGCAGTACTTC. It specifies CASSSRSGSPYEQYF.

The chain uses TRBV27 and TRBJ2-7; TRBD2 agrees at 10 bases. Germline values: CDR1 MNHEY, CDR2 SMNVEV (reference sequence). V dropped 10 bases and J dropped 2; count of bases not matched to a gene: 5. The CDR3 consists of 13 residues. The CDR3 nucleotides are TGTGCCACTCGACTAGCGGGTACCTACGAGCAGTACTTC. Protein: CATRLAGTYEQYF.

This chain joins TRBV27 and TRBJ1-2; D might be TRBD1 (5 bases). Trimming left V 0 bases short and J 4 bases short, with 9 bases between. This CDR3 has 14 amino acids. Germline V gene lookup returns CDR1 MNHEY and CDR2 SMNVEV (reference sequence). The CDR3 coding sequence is TGTGCCAGCAGTTTATCGGCGGGGGGCTATGGCTACACCTTC. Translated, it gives CASSLSAGGYGYTF.

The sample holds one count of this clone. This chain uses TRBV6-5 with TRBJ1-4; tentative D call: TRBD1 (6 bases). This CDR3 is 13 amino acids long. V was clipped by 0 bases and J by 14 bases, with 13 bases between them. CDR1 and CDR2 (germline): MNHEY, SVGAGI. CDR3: CASSYSVSQGLFF. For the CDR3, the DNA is TGTGCCAGCAGTTACTCTGTGAGTCAGGGGCTGTTTTTT.

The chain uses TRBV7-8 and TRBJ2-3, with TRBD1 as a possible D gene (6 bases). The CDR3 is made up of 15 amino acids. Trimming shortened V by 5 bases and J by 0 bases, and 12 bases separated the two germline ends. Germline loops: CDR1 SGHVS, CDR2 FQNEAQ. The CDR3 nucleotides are TGTGCCAGCAGCCCGCCAGGGGCCAGCACAGATACGCAGTATTTT. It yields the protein CASSPPGASTDTQYF.

CDR3 coding DNA: TGCGCCAGCAGCTTGGCCGGCAGGGTACACGAGCAGTACTTC. Amino acid sequence: CASSLAGRVHEQYF. The chain carries TRBV5-1 and TRBJ2-7; weak D call: TRBD1 (5 bases). The CDR3 is 14 residues long. Germline V CDR1 and CDR2: SGHRS, YFSETQ. V lost 0 bases to trimming and J lost 5 bases, with 12 bases between them.

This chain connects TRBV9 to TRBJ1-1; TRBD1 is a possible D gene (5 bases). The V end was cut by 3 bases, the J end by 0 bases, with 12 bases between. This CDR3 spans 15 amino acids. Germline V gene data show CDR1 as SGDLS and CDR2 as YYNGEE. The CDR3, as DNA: TGTGCCAGCAGCGCAAAATCGACAGTGAACACTGAAGCTTTCTTT. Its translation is CASSAKSTVNTEAFF.

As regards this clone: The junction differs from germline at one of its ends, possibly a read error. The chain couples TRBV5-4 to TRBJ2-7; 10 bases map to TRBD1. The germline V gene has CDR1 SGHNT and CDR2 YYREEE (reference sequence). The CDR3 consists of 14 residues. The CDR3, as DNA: TGTGCCAGCAGCCGGGACAGGGGCTCCCACGAGCAGTACTTC. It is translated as CASSRDRGSHEQYF.

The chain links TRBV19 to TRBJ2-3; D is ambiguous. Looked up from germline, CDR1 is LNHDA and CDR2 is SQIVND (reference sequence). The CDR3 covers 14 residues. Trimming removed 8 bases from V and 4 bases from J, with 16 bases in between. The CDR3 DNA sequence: TGTGCCAGTTCCCCGACAAGACACTCAGATACGCAGTATTTT. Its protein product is CASSPTRHSDTQYF.

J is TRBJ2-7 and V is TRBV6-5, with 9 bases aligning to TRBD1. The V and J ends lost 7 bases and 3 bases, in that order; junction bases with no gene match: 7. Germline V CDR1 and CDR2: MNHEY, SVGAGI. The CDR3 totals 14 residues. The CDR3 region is CASTTTGGGYEQYF. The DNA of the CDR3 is TGTGCCAGCACCACGACAGGGGGAGGCTACGAGCAGTACTTC.

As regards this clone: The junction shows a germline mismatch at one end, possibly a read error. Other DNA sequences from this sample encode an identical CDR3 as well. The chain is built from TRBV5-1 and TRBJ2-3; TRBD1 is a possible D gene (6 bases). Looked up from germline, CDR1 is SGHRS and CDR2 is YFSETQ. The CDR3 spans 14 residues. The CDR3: CASSLTGFADTQYF. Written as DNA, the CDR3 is TGCGCCAGCAGCTTGACAGGGTTTGCAGATACACAGTATTTT.

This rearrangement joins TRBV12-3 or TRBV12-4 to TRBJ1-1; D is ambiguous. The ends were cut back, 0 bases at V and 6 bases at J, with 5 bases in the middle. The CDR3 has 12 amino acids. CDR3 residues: CASSLARAEAFF. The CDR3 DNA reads TGTGCCAGCAGTTTAGCGAGGGCTGAAGCTTTCTTT.

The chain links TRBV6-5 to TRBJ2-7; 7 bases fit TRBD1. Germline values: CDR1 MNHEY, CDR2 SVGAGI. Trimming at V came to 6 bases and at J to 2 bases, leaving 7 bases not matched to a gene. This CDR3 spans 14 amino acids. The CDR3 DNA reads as TGTGCCAGCAGGAAACAGGGGCCCGCCTACGAGCAGTACTTC. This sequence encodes CASRKQGPAYEQYF.

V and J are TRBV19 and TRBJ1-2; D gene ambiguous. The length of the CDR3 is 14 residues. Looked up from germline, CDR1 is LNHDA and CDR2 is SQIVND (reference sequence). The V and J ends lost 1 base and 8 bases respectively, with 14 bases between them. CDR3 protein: CASSIAPQDRGYTF. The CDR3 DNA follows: TGTGCCAGTAGTATAGCCCCGCAGGATAGGGGCTACACCTTC.

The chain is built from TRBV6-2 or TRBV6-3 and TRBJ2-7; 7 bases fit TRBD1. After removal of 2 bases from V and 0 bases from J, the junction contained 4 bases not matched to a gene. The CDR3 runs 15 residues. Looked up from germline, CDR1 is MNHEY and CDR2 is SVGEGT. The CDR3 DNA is TGTGCCAGCAGTTACGAGTCAGGGGGCTCCTACGAGCAGTACTTC. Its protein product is CASSYESGGSYEQYF.

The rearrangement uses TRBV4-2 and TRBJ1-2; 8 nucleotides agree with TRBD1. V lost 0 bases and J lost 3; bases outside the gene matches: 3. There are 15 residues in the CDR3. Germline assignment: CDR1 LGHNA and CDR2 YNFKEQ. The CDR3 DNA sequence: TGTGCCAGCAGCCAAGACAGGGGGCAGTACTATGGCTACACCTTC. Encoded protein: CASSQDRGQYYGYTF.

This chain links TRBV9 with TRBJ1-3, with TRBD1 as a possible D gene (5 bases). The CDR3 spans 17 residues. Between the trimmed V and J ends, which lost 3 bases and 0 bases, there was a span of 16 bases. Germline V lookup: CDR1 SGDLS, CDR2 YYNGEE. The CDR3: CASSDVVSGGSGNTIYF. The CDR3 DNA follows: TGTGCCAGCAGCGACGTAGTGTCCGGGGGCTCTGGAAACACCATATATTTT.

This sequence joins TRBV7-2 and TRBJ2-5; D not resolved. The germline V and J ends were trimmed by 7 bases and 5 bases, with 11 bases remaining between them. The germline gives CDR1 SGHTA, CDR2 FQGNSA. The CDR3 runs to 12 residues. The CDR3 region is CASTQPRETQYF. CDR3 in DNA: TGTGCCAGCACCCAACCTAGGGAGACCCAGTACTTC.

This chain's CDR3 is CASSGRGPYEQYF. CDR3 sequence (DNA): TGTGCCAGCAGTGGACGGGGTCCCTACGAGCAGTACTTC. The V call is TRBV6-2 or TRBV6-3, the J call TRBJ2-7; TRBD2 is a possible D gene (5 bases). The CDR3 is 13 amino acids. With 5 bases removed from V and 2 bases from J, the gap between germline ends came to 10 bases. From germline, CDR1 is MNHEY and CDR2 SVGEGT.

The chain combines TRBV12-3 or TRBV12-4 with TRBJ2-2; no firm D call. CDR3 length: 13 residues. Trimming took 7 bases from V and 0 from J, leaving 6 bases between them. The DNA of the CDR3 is TGTGCCAGCATGGCAGCGAACACCGGGGAGCTGTTTTTT. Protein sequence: CASMAANTGELFF.

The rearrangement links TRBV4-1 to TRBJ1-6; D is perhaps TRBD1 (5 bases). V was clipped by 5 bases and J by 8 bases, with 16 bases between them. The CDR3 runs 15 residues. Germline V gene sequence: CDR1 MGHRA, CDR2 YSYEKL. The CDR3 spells CASSGAGKRDSPLHF. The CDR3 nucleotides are TGCGCCAGCAGCGGGGCGGGGAAGAGGGATTCACCCCTCCACTTT.

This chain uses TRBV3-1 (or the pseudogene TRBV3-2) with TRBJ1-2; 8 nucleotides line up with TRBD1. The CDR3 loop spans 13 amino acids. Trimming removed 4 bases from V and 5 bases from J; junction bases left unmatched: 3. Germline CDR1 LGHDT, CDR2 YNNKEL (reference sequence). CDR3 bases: TGTGCCAGCAGCCGCCAGGGGGCATATGGCTACACCTTC. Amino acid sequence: CASSRQGAYGYTF.

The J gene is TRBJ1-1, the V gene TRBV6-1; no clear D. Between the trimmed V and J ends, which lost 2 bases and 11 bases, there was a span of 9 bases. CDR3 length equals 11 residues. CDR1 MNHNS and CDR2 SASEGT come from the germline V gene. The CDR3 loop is CASSEFGWAFF. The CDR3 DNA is TGTGCCAGCAGTGAATTCGGTTGGGCTTTCTTT.

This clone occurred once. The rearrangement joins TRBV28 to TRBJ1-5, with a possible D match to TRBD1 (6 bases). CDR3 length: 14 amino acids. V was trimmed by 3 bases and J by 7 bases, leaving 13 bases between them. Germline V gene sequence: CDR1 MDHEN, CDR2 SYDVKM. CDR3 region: CASSFRGAPQPQHF. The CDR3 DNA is TGTGCCAGCAGTTTTCGGGGGGCACCGCAGCCCCAGCATTTT.

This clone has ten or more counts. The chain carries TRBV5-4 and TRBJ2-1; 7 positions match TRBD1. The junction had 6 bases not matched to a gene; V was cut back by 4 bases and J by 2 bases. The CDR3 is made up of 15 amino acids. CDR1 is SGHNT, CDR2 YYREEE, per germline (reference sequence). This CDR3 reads CASSVDRGPYNEQFF. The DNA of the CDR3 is TGTGCCAGCAGCGTTGATAGGGGGCCCTACAATGAGCAGTTCTTC.

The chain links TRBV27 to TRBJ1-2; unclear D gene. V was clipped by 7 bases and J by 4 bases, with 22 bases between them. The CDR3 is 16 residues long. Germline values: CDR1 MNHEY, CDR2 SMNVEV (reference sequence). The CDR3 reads CASTTPVGGLPYGYTF. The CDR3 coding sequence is TGTGCCAGCACCACTCCCGTTGGAGGCCTTCCCTATGGCTACACCTTC.

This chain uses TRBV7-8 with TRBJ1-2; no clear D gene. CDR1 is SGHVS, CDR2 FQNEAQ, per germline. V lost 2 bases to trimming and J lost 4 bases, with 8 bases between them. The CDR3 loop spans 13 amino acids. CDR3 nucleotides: TGTGCCAGCAGCTTATCGGGATCCTATGGCTACACCTTC. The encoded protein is CASSLSGSYGYTF.

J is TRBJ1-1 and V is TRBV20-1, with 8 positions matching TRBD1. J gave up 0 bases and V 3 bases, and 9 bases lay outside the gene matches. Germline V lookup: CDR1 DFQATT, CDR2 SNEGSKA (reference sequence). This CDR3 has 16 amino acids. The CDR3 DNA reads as TGCAGTGCTAGTTCCCTCGAGGGACAGGTGAACACTGAAGCTTTCTTT. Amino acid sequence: CSASSLEGQVNTEAFF.

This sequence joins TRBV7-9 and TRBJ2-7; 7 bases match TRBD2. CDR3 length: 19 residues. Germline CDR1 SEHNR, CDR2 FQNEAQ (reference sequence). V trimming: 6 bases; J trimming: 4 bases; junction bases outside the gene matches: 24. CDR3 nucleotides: TGTGCCAGCAGTTATAGTCCCCAATCTGGGCTAGCGGAAAGATACGAGCAGTACTTC. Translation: CASSYSPQSGLAERYEQYF.

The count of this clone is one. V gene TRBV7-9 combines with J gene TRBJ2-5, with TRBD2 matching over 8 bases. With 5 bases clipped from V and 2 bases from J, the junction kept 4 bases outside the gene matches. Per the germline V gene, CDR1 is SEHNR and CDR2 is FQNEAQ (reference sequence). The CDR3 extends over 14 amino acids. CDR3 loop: CASSPPGGQETQYF. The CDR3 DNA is TGTGCCAGCAGCCCGCCGGGAGGGCAAGAGACCCAGTACTTC.

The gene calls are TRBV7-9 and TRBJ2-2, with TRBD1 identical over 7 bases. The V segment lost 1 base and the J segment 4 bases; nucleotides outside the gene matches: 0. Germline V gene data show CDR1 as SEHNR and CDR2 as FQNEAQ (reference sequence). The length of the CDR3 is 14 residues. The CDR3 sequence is CASSLDRGTGELFF. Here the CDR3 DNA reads TGTGCCAGCAGCTTAGACAGGGGCACCGGGGAGCTGTTTTTT.